The entry below describes one TCR beta chain. V lost 6 bases, J lost 0 bases, and 5 bases stayed unmatched. Looked up from germline, CDR1 is MDHEN and CDR2 is SYDVKM. CDR3 length equals 15 residues. This record belongs to a study of shared clonotypes between healthy human individuals. The table came from immunoSEQ multiplex PCR; TCRdb's copy has only in-frame clones and leaves some out. Of about 560,000 clones listed, around 81% are singletons. The TCR sequence derives from a woman aged 40 to 50 in good health. Some clones in this sample may be carry-over from other donors' samples. The J gene is TRBJ2-3, the V gene TRBV28; the match to TRBD2 covers 8 bases. The sample taken for sequencing was PBMCs. The CDR3 DNA sequence: TGTGCCAGCAGCATAGCGGGGACTAGCACAGATACGCAGTATTTT. This encodes CASSIAGTSTDTQYF.